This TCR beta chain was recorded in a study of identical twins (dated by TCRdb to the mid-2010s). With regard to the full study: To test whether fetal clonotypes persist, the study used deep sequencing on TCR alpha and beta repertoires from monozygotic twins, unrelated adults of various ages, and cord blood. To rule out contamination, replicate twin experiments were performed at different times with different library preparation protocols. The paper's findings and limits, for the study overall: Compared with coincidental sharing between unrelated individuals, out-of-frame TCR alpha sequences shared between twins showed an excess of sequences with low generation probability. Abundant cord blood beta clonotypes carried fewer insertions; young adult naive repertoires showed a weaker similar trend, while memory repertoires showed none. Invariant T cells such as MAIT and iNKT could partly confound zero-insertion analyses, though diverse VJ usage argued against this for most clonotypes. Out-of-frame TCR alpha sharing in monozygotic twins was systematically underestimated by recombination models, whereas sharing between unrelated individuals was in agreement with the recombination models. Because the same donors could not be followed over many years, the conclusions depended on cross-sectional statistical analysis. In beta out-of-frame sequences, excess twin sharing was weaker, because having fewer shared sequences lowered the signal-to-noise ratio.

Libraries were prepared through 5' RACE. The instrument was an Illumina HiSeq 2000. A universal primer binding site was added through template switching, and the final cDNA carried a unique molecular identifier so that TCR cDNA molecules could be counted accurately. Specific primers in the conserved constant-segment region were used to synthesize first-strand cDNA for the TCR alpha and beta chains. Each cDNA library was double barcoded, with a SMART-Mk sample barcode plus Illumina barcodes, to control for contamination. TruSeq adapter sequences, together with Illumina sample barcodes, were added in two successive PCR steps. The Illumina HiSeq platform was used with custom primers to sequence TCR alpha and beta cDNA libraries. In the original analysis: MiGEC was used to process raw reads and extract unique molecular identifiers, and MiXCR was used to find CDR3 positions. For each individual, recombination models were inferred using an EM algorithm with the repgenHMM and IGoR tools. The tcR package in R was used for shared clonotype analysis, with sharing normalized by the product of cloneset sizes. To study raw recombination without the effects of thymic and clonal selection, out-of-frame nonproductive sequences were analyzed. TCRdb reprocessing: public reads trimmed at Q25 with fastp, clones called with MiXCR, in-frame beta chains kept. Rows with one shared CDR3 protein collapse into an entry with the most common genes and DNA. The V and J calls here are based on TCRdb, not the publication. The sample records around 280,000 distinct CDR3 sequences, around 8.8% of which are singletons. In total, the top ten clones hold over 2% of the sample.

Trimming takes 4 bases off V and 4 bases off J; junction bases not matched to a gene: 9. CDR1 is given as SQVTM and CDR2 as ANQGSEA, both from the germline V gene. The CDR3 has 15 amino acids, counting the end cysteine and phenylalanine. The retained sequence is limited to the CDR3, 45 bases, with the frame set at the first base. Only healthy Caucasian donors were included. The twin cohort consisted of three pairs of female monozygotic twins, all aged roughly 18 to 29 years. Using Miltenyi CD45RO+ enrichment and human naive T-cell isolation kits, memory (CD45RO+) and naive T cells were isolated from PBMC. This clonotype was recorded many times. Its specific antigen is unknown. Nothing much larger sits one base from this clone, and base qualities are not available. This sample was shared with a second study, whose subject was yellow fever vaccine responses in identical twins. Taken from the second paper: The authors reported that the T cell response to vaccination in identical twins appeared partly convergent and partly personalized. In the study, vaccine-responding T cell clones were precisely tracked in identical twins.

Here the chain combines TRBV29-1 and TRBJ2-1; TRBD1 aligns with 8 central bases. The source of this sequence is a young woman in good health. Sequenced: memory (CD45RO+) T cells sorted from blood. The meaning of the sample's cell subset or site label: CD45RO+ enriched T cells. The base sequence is TGCAGCGTTGGACCAGGACAGGGCGTATACAATGAGCAGTTCTTC. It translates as CSVGPGQGVYNEQFF.